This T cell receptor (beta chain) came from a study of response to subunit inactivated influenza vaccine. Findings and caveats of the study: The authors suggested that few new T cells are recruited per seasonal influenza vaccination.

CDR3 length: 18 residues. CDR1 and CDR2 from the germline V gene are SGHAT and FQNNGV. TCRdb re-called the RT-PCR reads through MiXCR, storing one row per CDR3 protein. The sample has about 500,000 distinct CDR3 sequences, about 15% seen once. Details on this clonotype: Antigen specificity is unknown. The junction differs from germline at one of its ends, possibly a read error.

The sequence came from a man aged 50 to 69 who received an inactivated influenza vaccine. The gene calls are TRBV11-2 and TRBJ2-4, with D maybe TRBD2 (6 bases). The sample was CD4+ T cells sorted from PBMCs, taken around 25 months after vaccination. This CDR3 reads CASSFRDGSSLAKKIQYF. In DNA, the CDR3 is TGTGCCAGCAGCTTCAGAGACGGATCTTCACTAGCCAAAAAAATTCAGTACTTC.